This entry is about one T cell receptor (beta chain). The antigen is undetermined. V was pared by 0 bases and J by 7 bases, with 17 bases between. The CDR3 length is 15 residues. Germline V lookup: CDR1 SGDLS, CDR2 YYNGEE. The sample originates from a study of blood T cells in healthy people across ages. Whole-study results and caveats: The fall in TCR beta diversity per million T cells was roughly linear with age.

A second PCR of 7 to 11 cycles used a sample-barcoded 5' primer and a J-beta primer mix. TCRdb recomputed calls from the 5' RACE reads with MiXCR, one row per CDR3 protein. The sample includes hundreds of thousands of distinct CDR3 sequences, 45% to 60% of them seen just once. The sequence was obtained from an elderly woman in good health. This chain links TRBV9 with TRBJ2-7; D perhaps matches TRBD2 (5 bases). Sequences were obtained from blood. The CDR3 loop reads CASSVVGNSYNEQYF. The CDR3 nucleotides read TGTGCCAGCAGCGTAGTCGGGAACTCCTACAATGAGCAGTACTTC. Variable domain in full (rest from reference TRBV9 and TRBJ2-7): DSGVTQTPKHLITATGQRVTLRCSPRSGDLSVYWYQQSLDQGLQFLIQYYNGEERAKGNILERFSAQQFPDLHSELNLSSLELGDSALYFCASSVVGNSYNEQYFGPGTRLTVT.